This is a list of T cell receptor beta chains from one sample in a study of T cell repertoires in cytomegalovirus infection. TCRdb re-called the reads with MiXCR, one entry per CDR3 protein. Of about 110,000 distinct CDR3 sequences in the sample, less than 30% were seen once. The antigens of these receptors remain unknown. The sample consisted of CD8+ T cells from cultured PBMCs, taken from culture after CMV antigen stimulation. These receptors all stem from a human donor in good health (CMV status not recorded). Some clones in this sample may be carry-over from other donors' samples. Each CDR3 is given with its conserved first and last residue. The D gene is left open where the match is weak.

J gene,V gene,D gene,CDR3 protein
TRBJ1-6,TRBV6-7,TRBD1,CASRPLQGTNSPLHF
TRBJ1-1,TRBV19,NA,CATRLGWGSEAFF
TRBJ2-3,TRBV7-8,NA,CASSDTGFFTDTQYF
TRBJ1-2,TRBV12-5,TRBD1,CASGLGGTGRLGDGYTF
TRBJ2-7,TRBV7-9,TRBD1,CASSSWDRSYEQYF
TRBJ2-1,TRBV2,TRBD2,CASSEAGTSGGNEQFF
TRBJ2-3,TRBV11-2,NA,CASSLFRGEVADTQYF
TRBJ1-1,TRBV9,NA,CASSHSSDKLNTEAFF
TRBJ1-5,TRBV7-8,TRBD1,CASSPQGGNQPQHF
TRBJ1-1,TRBV5-1,TRBD1,CASSLGQGVEAFF
TRBJ2-3,TRBV6-6,TRBD1,CASSFQGAVGGDTQYF
TRBJ1-1,TRBV19,NA,CASSIANRGTEAFF
TRBJ2-6,TRBV4-1,NA,CASSQDIRFSGANVLTF
TRBJ1-1,TRBV4-1,TRBD1,CASSQVGTGTTEAFF
TRBJ1-2,TRBV27,TRBD1,CASSLVTGNGYTF
TRBJ2-3,TRBV29-1,NA,CSVEGAGTDTQYF
TRBJ2-1,TRBV9,TRBD2,CASSPSGGDNEQFF
TRBJ2-7,TRBV12-3/TRBV12-4,TRBD1,CASSEGTGLYEQYF
TRBJ1-5,TRBV6-1,TRBD1,CASSEPTGAKQPQHF
TRBJ1-1,TRBV6-6,NA,CASSYPLGGETEAFF
TRBJ1-1,TRBV10-3,NA,CAIRKTGREPEAFF
TRBJ2-5,TRBV27,NA,CASSFRKTVTQETQYF
TRBJ2-7,TRBV11-2,NA,CASSLSSGTYEQYF
TRBJ1-1,TRBV19,NA,CASSIAGSTEAFF
TRBJ1-2,TRBV10-3,TRBD1,CAIRDRDPNYGYTF
TRBJ2-7,TRBV12-3/TRBV12-4,TRBD2,CASSPPGTSFYEQYF
TRBJ1-4,TRBV7-6,NA,CASSLAQGFASNEKLFF
TRBJ1-2,TRBV27,NA,CASGQNYGYTF
TRBJ2-7,TRBV7-9,NA,CASSLGGGALDEQYF
TRBJ1-5,TRBV7-2,NA,CASSSRGGGRLDQPQHF
TRBJ2-6,TRBV6-5,TRBD1,CASSSGTGSSGANVLTF
TRBJ1-5,TRBV4-2,NA,CASSQEDSDVIQPQHF